One sample yielded the 30 T cell receptor beta chains listed below, sequenced in a study of blood T cell repertoires in COVID-19. The method was immunoSEQ multiplex PCR; TCRdb's version includes in-frame clones alone and lacks a portion of them. The sample contains 150,000 to 190,000 clones, approximately 85% of which appear only once. Sequenced material: peripheral blood. The receptors were sampled from an older woman with COVID-19, enrolled during active disease.

This clone was counted only a few times. Other DNA sequences in this sample translate to the same CDR3. The rearrangement joins TRBV7-9 to TRBJ1-5, with D perhaps matching TRBD1 (5 bases). Deletions cut 1 base from V and 7 bases from J, with 5 bases between. CDR3 length equals 12 residues. Germline assignment: CDR1 SEHNR and CDR2 FQNEAQ (reference sequence). The CDR3 DNA follows: TGTGCCAGCAGCTTAGAGGGGCAGCCCCAGCATTTT. This codes for CASSLEGQPQHF.

The chain has TRBV2 and TRBJ2-1; D remains unclear. The CDR3 totals 15 residues. Trimming removed 5 bases from V and 1 base from J, with 12 bases in between. Germline V gene sequence: CDR1 SNHLY, CDR2 FYNNEI. CDR3 region: CASSPISLSYNEQFF. The DNA for the CDR3 is TGTGCCAGCAGTCCAATAAGCCTTTCCTACAATGAGCAGTTCTTC.

The chain's CDR3 is CASSPVTDTQYF. CDR3 bases: TGTGCCAGCAGCCCGGTCACAGATACGCAGTATTTT. The chain joins TRBV7-2 to TRBJ2-3; unclear D gene. Trimming pared 5 bases from V and 2 bases from J, leaving 5 bases between. CDR3 length equals 12 residues. Per the germline V gene, CDR1 is SGHTA and CDR2 is FQGNSA.

The chain joins TRBV6-1 to TRBJ1-3, with D tentatively TRBD1 (5 bases). Germline lookup yields CDR1 MNHNS and CDR2 SASEGT. This CDR3 has 17 residues. Trimming took 0 bases from V and 3 from J, leaving 15 bases between them. In nucleotides, the CDR3 is TGTGCCAGCAGTGAAGCATCCGGGGGTATCGGTGGAAACACCATATATTTT. Its protein is CASSEASGGIGGNTIYF.

The chain's CDR3 is CASSPPLSGRAYNEQFF. CDR3 nucleotides: TGTGCCAGCTCACCACCTCTTAGCGGGAGGGCCTACAATGAGCAGTTCTTC. This chain links TRBV18 with TRBJ2-1, with TRBD2 matching over 11 bases. There are 17 residues in the CDR3. The V gene's germline CDR1 is KGHSH and CDR2 LQKENI. The trim removed 0 bases at V and 2 bases at J, leaving 3 bases unmatched.

The chain is built from TRBV19 and TRBJ2-3; 9 bases are shared with TRBD1. In germline, CDR1 is LNHDA, CDR2 SQIVND (reference sequence). The trim removed 3 bases at V and 5 bases at J, leaving 3 bases unmatched. The CDR3 consists of 14 residues. The CDR3 sequence is CASSIGTGLDTQYF. The CDR3 DNA is TGTGCCAGTAGTATCGGGACAGGGTTAGATACGCAGTATTTT.

The rearrangement links TRBV2 to TRBJ2-3; 12 bases align to TRBD2. The CDR3 is 15 residues long. V dropped 5 bases and J dropped 6; count of bases not matched to a gene: 6. The germline CDR1 and CDR2 sequences are SNHLY and FYNNEI. The CDR3 protein is CASSRPSGRADTQYF. DNA of the CDR3: TGTGCCAGCAGTCGTCCTAGCGGGAGGGCCGATACGCAGTATTTT. Full variable domain (rest looked up from reference TRBV2 and TRBJ2-3): EPEVTQTPSHQVTQMGQEVILRCVPISNHLYFYWYRQILGQKVEFLVSFYNNEISEKSEIFDDQFSVERPDGSNFTLKIRSTKLEDSAMYFCASSRPSGRADTQYFGPGTRLTVL.

This chain joins TRBV27 and TRBJ1-2, with D tentatively TRBD1 (6 bases). The CDR3 is made up of 13 amino acids. The V gene's germline CDR1 is MNHEY and CDR2 SMNVEV (reference sequence). Between the trimmed V and J ends, which lost 5 bases and 1 base, there was a span of 8 bases. The CDR3 spells CASSRQDNYGYTF. The CDR3 DNA reads TGTGCCAGCAGTAGACAGGATAACTATGGCTACACCTTC.

This clone is a singleton in its sample. The chain uses TRBV5-5 and TRBJ1-6; the match to TRBD1 covers 9 bases. This CDR3 contains 14 residues. V lost 6 bases and J lost 7; bases outside the gene matches: 5. Germline V gives CDR1 SGHKS, CDR2 YYEKEE (reference sequence). This CDR3 is CASILGTGNSPLHF. CDR3 sequence (DNA): TGTGCCAGCATACTTGGGACAGGGAATTCACCCCTCCACTTT.

This chain joins TRBV19 and TRBJ2-7; 8 bases map to TRBD1. Losses at the gene ends were 6 bases for V and 6 bases for J; bases not matched to a gene: 7. The V gene's germline CDR1 is LNHDA and CDR2 SQIVND (reference sequence). The CDR3 loop spans 13 amino acids. In nucleotides, the CDR3 is TGTGCCAGTAGCCCCCGAACAGGGGGCGAGCAGTACGTC. Its translation is CASSPRTGGEQYV.

This clone was seen once. The rearrangement links TRBV7-9 to TRBJ1-4, with a possible D match to TRBD1 (6 bases). Germline assignment: CDR1 SEHNR and CDR2 FQNEAQ (reference sequence). Trimming stripped 2 bases from V and 8 bases from J, with 12 bases between. The CDR3 loop spans 14 amino acids. In DNA, the CDR3 is TGTGCCAGCAGCTTAAGGGGGAATGGGGAAAAACTGTTTTTT. This gives the protein CASSLRGNGEKLFF.

The gene calls are TRBV3-1 (or the pseudogene TRBV3-2) and TRBJ2-3; possibly TRBD2 for D (6 bases). Deletions cut 0 bases from V and 8 bases from J, with 18 bases between. The CDR3 consists of 16 residues. The V gene's germline CDR1 is LGHDT and CDR2 YNNKEL (reference sequence). The CDR3 is CASSQDLGTGSGTQYF. CDR3 in DNA: TGTGCCAGCAGCCAAGATTTGGGGACGGGTAGCGGTACGCAGTATTTT.

The V call is TRBV5-1, the J call TRBJ2-2, with 9 bases fitting TRBD2. Germline V CDR1 and CDR2: SGHRS, YFSETQ. V shed 3 bases and J 8 bases; nucleotides not matched to a gene: 8. CDR3 length: 15 amino acids. CDR3 DNA sequence: TGCGCCAGCAGCTCTCCTGTAGCGGGGGAGGGGGAGCTGTTTTTT. Translation gives CASSSPVAGEGELFF. Full variable domain (missing parts from reference TRBV5-1 and TRBJ2-2): KAGVTQTPRYLIKTRGQQVTLSCSPISGHRSVSWYQQTPGQGLQFLFEYFSETQRNKGNFPGRFSGRQFSNSRSEMNVSTLELGDSALYLCASSSPVAGEGELFFGEGSRLTVL.

This clone was recorded a few times. The chain has TRBV9 and TRBJ1-6, with D unresolved. This CDR3 has 15 amino acids. V was clipped by 3 bases and J by 5 bases, with 12 bases between them. Per the germline V gene, CDR1 is SGDLS and CDR2 is YYNGEE. This CDR3 reads CASSESGSHNSPLHF. The CDR3, as DNA: TGTGCCAGCAGCGAGTCGGGGAGTCATAATTCACCCCTCCACTTT.

The sample holds many counts of this clone. Other DNA variants within this sample encode the same CDR3. The chain recombines TRBV18 with TRBJ2-7; no definite D call. V lost 0 bases and J 0 bases, leaving 3 bases between the germline ends. Looked up from germline, CDR1 is KGHSH and CDR2 is LQKENI. The CDR3 runs 13 residues. The CDR3 loop is CASSPPGSYEQYF. DNA of the CDR3: TGTGCCAGCTCACCACCCGGCTCCTACGAGCAGTACTTC.

The chain links TRBV6-6 to TRBJ1-6; D unclear. CDR3 length: 15 residues. CDR1 and CDR2 (germline): MNHNY, SVGAGI (reference sequence). Trimming took 2 bases from V and 0 from J, leaving 5 bases between them. The CDR3 DNA reads as TGTGCCAGCAGTTACGAGAGCTCCTATAATTCACCCCTCCACTTT. Translation: CASSYESSYNSPLHF.

The V call is TRBV30, the J call TRBJ1-3, with 7 bases fitting TRBD1. CDR3 size: 14 residues. Germline V gene data show CDR1 as GTSNPN and CDR2 as SVGIG (reference sequence). J gave up 2 bases and V 4 bases, and 5 bases lay outside the gene matches. The CDR3 DNA reads TGTGCCTGGAACCTACAGGGGACTGGAAACACCATATATTTT. Amino acid sequence: CAWNLQGTGNTIYF.

The chain is built from TRBV6-4 and TRBJ1-1; 10 bases are a match to TRBD1. Unmatched junction bases numbered 2, after V lost 6 bases and J lost 4 bases. Per the germline V gene, CDR1 is MRHNA and CDR2 is SNTAGT. The CDR3 has 13 amino acids. The CDR3 nucleotides are TGTGCCAGCAGGCGGACAGGGGGCACTGAAGCTTTCTTT. Translation: CASRRTGGTEAFF.

This clone was observed a handful of times. This chain joins TRBV5-4 and TRBJ2-1; D call uncertain. The CDR3 has 14 amino acids. Germline CDR1 and CDR2: SGHNT and YYREEE (reference sequence). Deletions cut 0 bases from V and 6 bases from J, with 10 bases between. The CDR3 sequence is CASSLDPQRNEQFF. CDR3 nucleotide sequence: TGTGCCAGCAGCTTGGATCCCCAGCGCAATGAGCAGTTCTTC.

The chain links TRBV7-8 to TRBJ1-2; D perhaps matches TRBD1 (6 bases). Trimming removed 3 bases at V and 7 bases at J, with 21 bases between. CDR1 is SGHVS and CDR2 is FQNEAQ in the germline V gene. This CDR3 has 16 residues. CDR3 protein: CASSFFAGAVSSGYTF. CDR3 nucleotide sequence: TGTGCCAGCAGCTTTTTTGCAGGGGCAGTCTCGTCTGGCTACACCTTC.

The chain uses TRBV13 and TRBJ2-3; D is uncertain. CDR3 length equals 16 residues. Germline CDR1 PRHDT, CDR2 FYEKMQ (reference sequence). V lost 5 bases and J lost 1, with 16 bases in between. The CDR3, as DNA: TGTGCCAGCAGCCGAGCATCCAGGTTGGGCACAGATACGCAGTATTTT. It translates to CASSRASRLGTDTQYF.

As for this clone: Other DNA variants within this sample encode the same CDR3. The rearrangement links TRBV18 to TRBJ2-5, with 8 bases identical to TRBD1. The CDR3 consists of 14 residues. Germline V lookup: CDR1 KGHSH, CDR2 LQKENI. J gave up 2 bases and V 2 bases, and 1 base lay outside the gene matches. DNA for the CDR3: TGTGCCAGCTCACCAAGGACAGGGCAAGAGACCCAGTACTTC. Encoded protein: CASSPRTGQETQYF.

V and J are TRBV19 and TRBJ1-5, with 9 bases aligning to TRBD1. The CDR3 runs to 15 residues. From germline, CDR1 is LNHDA and CDR2 SQIVND (reference sequence). The V gene end was trimmed by 6 bases and the J gene end by 6 bases; junction bases not matched to a gene: 9. In DNA form, the CDR3 reads TGTGCCAGTAGACTGACAGGGGGAACAGGTCAGCCCCAGCATTTT. It yields the protein CASRLTGGTGQPQHF.

This sequence joins TRBV7-8 and TRBJ2-1, with 7 bases lining up with TRBD1. Germline trimming cut 6 bases from V and 1 base from J; bases unmatched to any gene: 6. Germline V lookup: CDR1 SGHVS, CDR2 FQNEAQ. The CDR3 contains 15 residues. The CDR3 is CASSRRQGSYNEQFF. The CDR3 region has the DNA TGTGCCAGCAGTCGAAGACAGGGATCCTACAATGAGCAGTTCTTC. Drawing the rest from reference TRBV7-8 and TRBJ2-1, the complete variable domain is GAGVSQSPRYKVAKRGQDVALRCDPISGHVSLFWYQQALGQGPEFLTYFQNEAQLDKSGLPSDRFFAERPEGSVSTLKIQRTQQEDSAVYLCASSRRQGSYNEQFFGPGTRLTVL.

This chain links TRBV6-2 or TRBV6-3 with TRBJ1-5, with D unresolved. This CDR3 has 15 amino acids. The germline V and J ends were trimmed by 2 bases and 3 bases, with 11 bases remaining between them. Germline V gives CDR1 MNHEY, CDR2 SVGEGT. CDR3 DNA: TGTGCCAGCAGTTACGACGGAGGATTCAATCAGCCCCAGCATTTT. Its translation is CASSYDGGFNQPQHF.

The rearrangement joins TRBV9 to TRBJ2-5; TRBD2 is a possible D gene (5 bases). Germline assignment: CDR1 SGDLS and CDR2 YYNGEE. CDR3 size: 16 residues. V lost 4 bases and J 1 base, leaving 17 bases between the germline ends. The CDR3 region has the DNA TGTGCCAGCAGCTCGGAGGAAAGACGTGTCCAAGAGACCCAGTACTTC. Its translation is CASSSEERRVQETQYF.

The chain joins TRBV20-1 to TRBJ1-1; 7 nucleotides match TRBD1. The germline CDR1 and CDR2 sequences are DFQATT and SNEGSKA (reference sequence). This CDR3 contains 11 residues. With 3 bases clipped from V and 6 bases from J, the junction kept 1 base outside the gene matches. The CDR3 nucleotides read TGCAGTGCTAGCAGGGGGGCTGAAGCTTTCTTT. Residues: CSASRGAEAFF.

The V call is TRBV29-1, the J call TRBJ1-2; 7 bases are a match to TRBD1. V gave up 3 bases and J gave up 6 bases; unmatched junction bases: 4. The CDR3 spans 12 residues. Germline lookup yields CDR1 SQVTM and CDR2 ANQGSEA. CDR3 sequence reads: CSVETGHDGYTF. The CDR3, as DNA: TGCAGCGTTGAGACAGGGCATGATGGCTACACCTTC.

This chain joins TRBV19 and TRBJ1-4, with a weak D call TRBD1 (5 bases). Trimming pared 3 bases from V and 6 bases from J, leaving 14 bases between. Germline values: CDR1 LNHDA, CDR2 SQIVND (reference sequence). CDR3 size: 15 residues. CDR3 in DNA: TGTGCCAGTAGTATTCACAGGCTCGACCATGAAAAACTGTTTTTT. Residues: CASSIHRLDHEKLFF.

The V and J genes are TRBV12-3 or TRBV12-4 and TRBJ2-5, with TRBD1 as a possible D gene (5 bases). This CDR3 has 13 amino acids. The V and J ends lost 5 bases and 2 bases respectively, with 9 bases between them. As DNA, the CDR3 is TGTGCCAGCAGTAAGACAGATCAAGAGACCCAGTACTTC. It is translated as CASSKTDQETQYF.